Presented here are 26 T cell receptor beta chains from one specimen sequenced in a study of cytomegalovirus exposure and HLA in healthy donors. Primers included in the PCR were 60 Vbeta and 13 Jbeta primers. The assay was immunoSEQ multiplex PCR, and TCRdb's table has in-frame clones only and misses some. The sample carries about 150,000 clones, 70% to 80% recorded once. Material for sequencing was PBMCs. Every receptor here comes from a woman aged 40-49 years in good health and CMV-seronegative.

Remarks on this clone: One end of the junction varies from germline; a read error may be responsible. V is TRBV7-2 and J is TRBJ1-5; TRBD1 agrees at 7 bases. Germline V CDR1 and CDR2: SGHTA, FQGNSA. This CDR3 comprises 13 residues. CDR3 DNA sequence: TGTGCCAGCAGCGCCACCCCCGGGACAGCGATCGATTTT. This translates into CASSATPGTAIDF.

The chain couples TRBV30 to TRBJ1-5, with a possible D match to TRBD1 (5 bases). Trimming took off 0 bases at V and 6 bases at J, with 18 bases between the two ends. The CDR3 runs 16 residues. Germline V gene sequence: CDR1 GTSNPN, CDR2 SVGIG (reference sequence). In DNA form, the CDR3 reads TGTGCCTGGAGTGTAACAGAAGCGGGGGTTAGTCAGCCCCAGCATTTT. Its protein is CAWSVTEAGVSQPQHF.

CDR3 sequence reads: CASSFRPPDRGYQTGELFF. CDR3 sequence (DNA): TGCGCCAGCAGCTTCAGACCTCCCGACAGGGGCTATCAGACCGGGGAGCTGTTTTTT. The chain joins TRBV5-1 to TRBJ2-2, with 8 bases that match TRBD1. The CDR3 consists of 19 residues. V was clipped by 2 bases and J by 5 bases; unmatched bases: 17. The germline V gene has CDR1 SGHRS and CDR2 YFSETQ.

This clone was observed a few times. In DNA, the CDR3 is TGTGCCATCAGTGGACAGTTGAACACTGAAGCTTTCTTT. It specifies CAISGQLNTEAFF. The chain links TRBV10-3 to TRBJ1-1; maybe TRBD1 (5 bases). Deletions cut 4 bases from V and 0 bases from J, with 6 bases between. CDR1 is ENHRY, CDR2 SYGVKD, per germline. The CDR3 extends over 13 amino acids.

This clone was picked up a small number of times. V usage is TRBV4-1 and J usage is TRBJ2-1, with 7 nucleotides matching TRBD1. CDR1 and CDR2 (germline): MGHRA, YSYEKL. The CDR3 sequence is 15 residues long. The V and J ends lost 1 base and 8 bases, in that order; junction bases with no gene match: 8. DNA of the CDR3: TGCGCCAGCAGCCAAGGGGACAGACCTATCGATGAGCAGTTCTTC. Protein product: CASSQGDRPIDEQFF.

This clone has more than one count but fewer than ten. As DNA, the CDR3 is TGTGCCAGCAGCCTTCGGGGGGTAGCGGTTTCAGATACGCAGTATTTT. It encodes CASSLRGVAVSDTQYF. The genes are TRBV7-9 and TRBJ2-3, with 7 bases matching TRBD2. Germline-derived CDR1 and CDR2 are SEHNR and FQNEAQ (reference sequence). This CDR3 has 16 residues. Trimming took 5 bases from V and 4 from J; bases not matched to a gene: 12.

This chain uses TRBV5-5 with TRBJ2-7; 9 nucleotides match TRBD2. With V trimmed by 0 bases and J by 9 bases, 7 bases remained unmatched. This CDR3 spans 14 amino acids. The germline V gene has CDR1 SGHKS and CDR2 YYEKEE (reference sequence). The DNA for the CDR3 is TGTGCCAGCAGCTTGGGGGTAGCGGGAGCGGCGCAGTACTTC. Amino acids: CASSLGVAGAAQYF. Looking up the rest from reference TRBV5-5 and TRBJ2-7 gives the full variable domain: DAGVTQSPTHLIKTRGQQVTLRCSPISGHKSVSWYQQVLGQGPQFIFQYYEKEERGRGNFPDRFSARQFPNYSSELNVNALLLGDSALYLCASSLGVAGAAQYFGPGTRLTVT.

The chain is built from TRBV5-1 and TRBJ2-1; D is perhaps TRBD2 (6 bases). The V and J ends lost 0 bases and 7 bases respectively, with 17 bases between them. Germline V gene data show CDR1 as SGHRS and CDR2 as YFSETQ. The CDR3 loop spans 16 amino acids. CDR3: CASSLEGGRVGNEQFF. DNA of the CDR3: TGCGCCAGCAGCTTGGAAGGAGGGCGGGTAGGGAATGAGCAGTTCTTC.

The V call is TRBV4-1, the J call TRBJ1-4, with TRBD1 identical over 8 bases. Germline V CDR1 and CDR2: MGHRA, YSYEKL. The CDR3 totals 18 residues. V dropped 0 bases and J dropped 6; count of bases not matched to a gene: 12. CDR3 sequence (DNA): TGCGCCAGCAGCCAAGAGGGGACAGGTTCATTCCGGGATGAAAAACTGTTTTTT. This codes for CASSQEGTGSFRDEKLFF.

The V call is TRBV28, the J call TRBJ1-5; the D gene is possibly TRBD1 (6 bases). There are 18 residues in the CDR3. The V gene lost 6 bases and the J gene lost 10 bases, with 31 bases spanning the gap. The germline gives CDR1 MDHEN, CDR2 SYDVKM. DNA for the CDR3: TGTGCCAGCAGCTTTATTCTGTCTATTCAACAGGGCGGCGGACCCCAGCATTTT. Translated: CASSFILSIQQGGGPQHF. The whole variable domain, filled in from reference TRBV28 and TRBJ1-5, reads DVKVTQSSRYLVKRTGEKVFLECVQDMDHENMFWYRQDPGLGLRLIYFSYDVKMKEKGDIPEGYSVSREKKERFSLILESASTNQTSMYLCASSFILSIQQGGGPQHFGDGTRLSIL.

The chain couples TRBV5-1 to TRBJ1-1; no firm D call. Germline values: CDR1 SGHRS, CDR2 YFSETQ. The CDR3 runs 14 residues. V lost 0 bases, J lost 1 base, and 7 bases lay in between. CDR3 region: CASSLGRKNTEAFF. As DNA, the CDR3 is TGCGCCAGCAGCTTGGGCAGAAAGAACACTGAAGCTTTCTTT.

This chain uses TRBV27 with TRBJ1-2; a weak D match, TRBD1 (6 bases). From germline, CDR1 is MNHEY and CDR2 SMNVEV (reference sequence). Trimming took off 5 bases at V and 0 bases at J, with 10 bases between the two ends. This CDR3 is built from 14 residues. The CDR3 loop is CASSPRGANYGYTF. The CDR3 DNA follows: TGTGCCAGCAGTCCCAGGGGAGCTAACTATGGCTACACCTTC.

The chain employs TRBV4-1 and TRBJ2-5; 14 nucleotides agree with TRBD2. The DNA end lines up better with TRBJ2-7; the J call may be wrong. Germline CDR1 reads MGHRA; CDR2 reads YSYEKL. The CDR3 length is 16 residues. In nucleotides, the CDR3 is TGCGCCAGCAGCCTGGGACTAGCGGGGGCCGCCTACGAGCAGTACTTC. This translates into CASSLGLAGAAYEQYF.

About this clone itself: One end of the junction does not line up with germline, which may come from a read error. The rearrangement links TRBV7-7 to TRBJ2-7, with TRBD1 matching over 9 bases. This CDR3 contains 16 residues. Looked up from germline, CDR1 is SSHAT and CDR2 is FNYEAQ (reference sequence). The CDR3, as DNA: TGTGCTAGCAGCTCGCATCCTGGGACAGGGCCCAACGAGCAGTACTTC. This sequence encodes CASSSHPGTGPNEQYF.

CDR3 DNA: TGTGCCAGCAGCCTTCCGGGGGGGCCCATCAATGAGCAGTTCTTC. Protein: CASSLPGGPINEQFF. The chain links TRBV7-2 to TRBJ2-1, with TRBD2 matching over 8 bases. The CDR3 is made up of 15 amino acids. Germline CDR1 reads SGHTA; CDR2 reads FQGNSA. The V segment lost 5 bases and the J segment 6 bases; nucleotides outside the gene matches: 9.

This clone appeared a few times. The chain links TRBV7-9 to TRBJ1-4, with D unclear. Trimming cost V 4 bases and J 10 bases, with 10 bases left between them. Per germline, CDR1 SEHNR and CDR2 FQNEAQ (reference sequence). This CDR3 region has 12 residues. CDR3 amino acids: CASSSGGLKLFF. In DNA, the CDR3 is TGTGCCAGCAGCTCGGGAGGGCTAAAACTGTTTTTT.

The rearrangement joins TRBV28 to TRBJ1-1; no reliable D call. The V and J ends lost 6 bases and 1 base respectively, with 15 bases between them. The germline V gene encodes CDR1 MDHEN and CDR2 SYDVKM. CDR3 size: 15 residues. In DNA, the CDR3 is TGTGCCAGCAGCCCCTCTAGAGGGAGGAACACTGAAGCTTTCTTT. This translates into CASSPSRGRNTEAFF.

The gene calls are TRBV2 and TRBJ1-5; tentatively, D is TRBD1 (5 bases). This CDR3 contains 13 residues. The V gene's germline CDR1 is SNHLY and CDR2 FYNNEI. V shed 6 bases and J shed 5 bases, with 11 bases lying between them. This CDR3 is CASRGGGDQPQHF. In nucleotides, the CDR3 is TGTGCCAGCAGGGGGGGTGGCGATCAGCCCCAGCATTTT.

As regards this clone: The junction departs from the called germline gene at one end, perhaps through a read error. The chain carries TRBV7-7 and TRBJ2-3; D perhaps matches TRBD1 (5 bases). CDR3 length: 13 residues. Germline CDR1 and CDR2: SSHAT and FNYEAQ (reference sequence). CDR3 nucleotides: TGTGCTAGCAGCTTAGGTTCCGACAGCCCGCAGTATTTT. The encoded protein is CASSLGSDSPQYF.

This clone was found once. This chain joins TRBV5-1 and TRBJ2-2; D is perhaps TRBD2 (5 bases). Trimming cost V 0 bases and J 4 bases, with 13 bases left between them. The CDR3 is made up of 16 amino acids. The V gene's germline CDR1 is SGHRS and CDR2 YFSETQ. In DNA, the CDR3 is TGCGCCAGCAGCTTGGCCCTGGCGGGCGGCACCGGGGAGCTGTTTTTT. This gives the protein CASSLALAGGTGELFF. The full variable domain, with the rest looked up from reference TRBV5-1 and TRBJ2-2, is KAGVTQTPRYLIKTRGQQVTLSCSPISGHRSVSWYQQTPGQGLQFLFEYFSETQRNKGNFPGRFSGRQFSNSRSEMNVSTLELGDSALYLCASSLALAGGTGELFFGEGSRLTVL.

A few counts support this clone. The genes are TRBV6-1 and TRBJ1-4; weak D call: TRBD1 (5 bases). The germline gives CDR1 MNHNS, CDR2 SASEGT. V lost 7 bases, J lost 9 bases, and 15 bases lay in between. The CDR3 contains 13 residues. CDR3 DNA sequence: TGTGCCAGCAAACTTTGGGGCAGCCAAAAACTGTTTTTT. Translation gives CASKLWGSQKLFF.

The chain is built from TRBV6-4 and TRBJ1-1; D is possibly TRBD1 (6 bases). Trimming left V 11 bases short and J 2 bases short, with 12 bases between. The CDR3 totals 12 residues. Per germline, CDR1 MRHNA and CDR2 SNTAGT. CDR3 region: CASNRVNTEAFF. CDR3 DNA sequence: TGTGCCTCCAACAGGGTTAACACTGAAGCTTTCTTT.

The rearrangement uses TRBV5-1 and TRBJ1-2; possible D gene TRBD1, 6 bases. Germline values: CDR1 SGHRS, CDR2 YFSETQ. The CDR3 has 14 amino acids. Trimming shortened V by 4 bases and J by 8 bases, and 18 bases separated the two germline ends. The CDR3 coding sequence is TGCGCCAGCAGCGTTAGGGCTGACAGGAACGGCTACACCTTC. Translating gives CASSVRADRNGYTF.

The chain carries TRBV7-9 and TRBJ1-5; possible D gene TRBD1, 6 bases. This CDR3 region has 14 residues. The germline V gene encodes CDR1 SEHNR and CDR2 FQNEAQ (reference sequence). V gave up 5 bases and J gave up 0 bases, with 8 bases separating them. CDR3 DNA: TGTGCCAGCAGCGGGGGCGCTAGCAATCAGCCCCAGCATTTT. This gives the protein CASSGGASNQPQHF.

A few counts support this clone. The DNA for the CDR3 is TGTGCCAGCAGCCCCGCGGGGGGGGTAAGCTACACCTTC. This codes for CASSPAGGVSYTF. The chain recombines TRBV7-9 with TRBJ1-2, with a possible D match to TRBD1 (5 bases). CDR1 SEHNR and CDR2 FQNEAQ come from the germline V gene (reference sequence). The CDR3 sequence is 13 residues long. V lost 5 bases and J 9 bases, leaving 16 bases between the germline ends.

The chain combines TRBV5-4 with TRBJ2-1; possible D gene TRBD1, 8 bases. V lost 4 bases to trimming and J lost 6 bases, with 17 bases between them. The germline gives CDR1 SGHNT, CDR2 YYREEE (reference sequence). CDR3 length: 15 residues. The CDR3: CASSPQTGEGNEQFF. In DNA form, the CDR3 reads TGTGCCAGCAGCCCTCAGACAGGGGAGGGCAATGAGCAGTTCTTC.